These 24 T cell receptor beta chains came from one sample sequenced in a study of shared clonotypes between healthy human individuals. Clones were sequenced by immunoSEQ multiplex PCR, and TCRdb holds only the in-frame ones, with some missing. The sample records about 2.4 million clones, over 85% being singletons. The sequencing input was naive CD4+ T cells sorted from blood. Subset of the sample: CD45RA+ positively selected. These receptors originate from a man between 18 and 29 years old in good health.

This sequence joins TRBV29-1 and TRBJ2-7, with a possible D match to TRBD2 (6 bases). V lost 7 bases, J lost 7 bases, and 17 bases lay in between. The CDR3 loop spans 12 amino acids. Germline CDR1 is SQVTM and CDR2 is ANQGSEA. The DNA of the CDR3 is TGCAGCGCCGCCCGGGGGTCTGGAGAGCAGTACTTC. This encodes CSAARGSGEQYF.

On this clone itself: The same CDR3 is also encoded by other DNA sequences in this sample. This chain joins TRBV6-5 and TRBJ1-1; 8 bases align to TRBD1. Trimming cost V 3 bases and J 5 bases; bases outside gene matches: 5. The CDR3 sequence is 14 residues long. In germline, CDR1 is MNHEY, CDR2 SVGAGI. CDR3 in amino acids: CASSYGQGGTEAFF. The CDR3 DNA reads as TGTGCCAGCAGTTATGGACAGGGTGGGACTGAAGCTTTCTTT.

Comments on this clone: The identical CDR3 is also encoded by other nucleotide sequences in the sample. The chain carries TRBV5-1 and TRBJ2-7, with 11 bases aligning to TRBD2. Germline values: CDR1 SGHRS, CDR2 YFSETQ. There are 15 residues in the CDR3. V shed 1 base and J 0 bases; nucleotides not matched to a gene: 0. CDR3 in DNA: TGCGCCAGCAGCTTGCTAGCGGGAGGCTCCTACGAGCAGTACTTC. Its translation: CASSLLAGGSYEQYF.

The table lists this clone with a few counts. V usage is TRBV2 and J usage is TRBJ1-5, with 7 positions matching TRBD1. The trim removed 6 bases at V and 0 bases at J, leaving 8 bases unmatched. The CDR3 loop spans 16 amino acids. The germline V gene encodes CDR1 SNHLY and CDR2 FYNNEI. The CDR3 protein is CASRYNRGLSNQPQHF. The CDR3 bases are TGTGCCAGCAGATATAACAGGGGACTTAGCAATCAGCCCCAGCATTTT.

The chain carries TRBV5-6 and TRBJ2-1; 14 nucleotides match TRBD2. V was clipped by 2 bases and J by 0 bases; unmatched bases: 4. This CDR3 contains 18 residues. The V gene's germline CDR1 is SGHDT and CDR2 YYEEEE. This CDR3 is CASSFRTSGRSSYNEQFF. As DNA, the CDR3 is TGTGCCAGCAGCTTCAGGACTAGCGGGAGGAGCTCCTACAATGAGCAGTTCTTC.

The chain employs TRBV2 and TRBJ2-5; D gene ambiguous. Germline V lookup: CDR1 SNHLY, CDR2 FYNNEI. Deletions cut 1 base from V and 8 bases from J, with 5 bases between. The length of the CDR3 is 11 residues. The CDR3 region is CASSEDLTQYF. The CDR3 DNA follows: TGTGCCAGCAGTGAAGACCTAACCCAGTACTTC.

The chain recombines TRBV5-1 with TRBJ2-7, with a tentative D call TRBD1 (6 bases). Looked up from germline, CDR1 is SGHRS and CDR2 is YFSETQ. The CDR3 covers 13 residues. With 3 bases removed from V and 4 bases from J, the gap between germline ends came to 11 bases. In nucleotides, the CDR3 is TGCGCCAGCAGCTCATTAACAGGGTACGAGCAGTACTTC. Translated: CASSSLTGYEQYF.

The gene calls are TRBV7-9 and TRBJ2-7; a possible D gene is TRBD2 (6 bases). Trimming shortened V by 3 bases and J by 0 bases, and 9 bases separated the two germline ends. The germline V gene encodes CDR1 SEHNR and CDR2 FQNEAQ (reference sequence). The CDR3 extends over 14 amino acids. In nucleotides, the CDR3 is TGTGCCAGCAGCTTTAAGGGAGGCTCCTACGAGCAGTACTTC. It specifies CASSFKGGSYEQYF.

This clone has a single count. J is TRBJ1-6 and V is TRBV7-2; 7 positions match TRBD1. CDR1 and CDR2 (germline): SGHTA, FQGNSA. The CDR3 consists of 16 residues. V gave up 5 bases and J gave up 8 bases; unmatched junction bases: 12. DNA for the CDR3: TGTGCCAGCAGCATCTCGACAGGGTTGGGAGATTCACCCCTCCACTTT. Protein product: CASSISTGLGDSPLHF.

V is TRBV6-5 and J is TRBJ2-7, with D possibly TRBD1 on 6 matching bases. Trimming left V 5 bases short and J 2 bases short, with 10 bases between. The germline CDR1 and CDR2 sequences are MNHEY and SVGAGI. CDR3 length: 13 residues. CDR3 nucleotide sequence: TGTGCCAGCAGTCCCAGGGGTGCCTACGAGCAGTACTTC. Translation: CASSPRGAYEQYF.

This clone was detected once. V usage is TRBV10-3 and J usage is TRBJ2-5; 9 bases match TRBD2. Germline V gene lookup returns CDR1 ENHRY and CDR2 SYGVKD. Trimming took 3 bases from V and 2 from J; bases not matched to a gene: 4. The CDR3 spans 15 residues. The CDR3 is CAISDGGGEQETQYF. The DNA of the CDR3 is TGTGCCATCAGTGATGGCGGGGGGGAACAAGAGACCCAGTACTTC.

This chain connects TRBV7-3 to TRBJ1-1; D is perhaps TRBD1 (6 bases). The germline CDR1 and CDR2 sequences are SGHTA and FQGTGA. Trimming stripped 1 base from V and 3 bases from J, with 15 bases between. The CDR3 extends over 16 amino acids. The CDR3 coding sequence is TGTGCCAGCAGCTTAAACAGGGATCGGGTCGACACTGAAGCTTTCTTT. The encoded protein is CASSLNRDRVDTEAFF.

Note on this clone: Other DNA sequences in this sample translate to the same CDR3. The rearrangement joins TRBV30 to TRBJ2-7; TRBD2 is a possible D gene (5 bases). V shed 4 bases and J shed 0 bases, with 19 bases lying between them. This CDR3 spans 16 amino acids. The germline V gene has CDR1 GTSNPN and CDR2 SVGIG (reference sequence). The CDR3: CAWTPPDSTSSYEQYF. CDR3 in DNA: TGTGCCTGGACCCCGCCGGACTCGACGAGCTCCTACGAGCAGTACTTC.

The chain links TRBV6-1 to TRBJ1-2; 8 positions match TRBD1. V dropped 0 bases and J dropped 4; count of bases not matched to a gene: 7. Germline assignment: CDR1 MNHNS and CDR2 SASEGT. This CDR3 spans 16 amino acids. CDR3 sequence reads: CASSEASGGWGYGYTF. CDR3 DNA: TGTGCCAGCAGTGAAGCATCAGGGGGCTGGGGCTATGGCTACACCTTC.

This clone was counted a single time. J is TRBJ1-3 and V is TRBV19; 9 nucleotides match TRBD1. In germline, CDR1 is LNHDA, CDR2 SQIVND (reference sequence). The CDR3 runs to 15 residues. J gave up 8 bases and V 8 bases, and 13 bases lay outside the gene matches. CDR3 loop: CASSLMGQGMDTIYF. DNA for the CDR3: TGTGCCAGTTCACTCATGGGACAGGGTATGGACACCATATATTTT.

The V gene is TRBV6-1, the J gene TRBJ1-5; D is possibly TRBD1 (5 bases). Germline CDR1 is MNHNS and CDR2 is SASEGT. The V end was cut by 5 bases, the J end by 3 bases, with 8 bases between. The CDR3 covers 13 residues. The chain's CDR3 is CASSSGANQPQHF. The CDR3 coding sequence is TGTGCCAGCAGTTCCGGGGCCAATCAGCCCCAGCATTTT.

This chain joins TRBV27 and TRBJ2-1; D gene unclear. This CDR3 spans 16 amino acids. The germline gives CDR1 MNHEY, CDR2 SMNVEV (reference sequence). The V gene lost 5 bases and the J gene lost 3 bases, with 17 bases spanning the gap. The CDR3 DNA is TGTGCCAGCAGTCTATTGAACCAGAGACACTACAATGAGCAGTTCTTC. Encoded protein: CASSLLNQRHYNEQFF.

The rearrangement joins TRBV27 to TRBJ1-6; 10 nucleotides line up with TRBD1. The CDR3 sequence is 15 residues long. Germline lookup yields CDR1 MNHEY and CDR2 SMNVEV (reference sequence). The V and J ends lost 1 base and 8 bases, in that order; junction bases with no gene match: 2. The CDR3 nucleotides are TGTGCCAGCAGTTTATACGGGACAGGGGATTCACCCCTCCACTTT. Residues: CASSLYGTGDSPLHF.

This chain uses TRBV19 with TRBJ1-6; the match to TRBD1 covers 7 bases. This CDR3 comprises 15 residues. Per germline, CDR1 LNHDA and CDR2 SQIVND (reference sequence). The trim removed 5 bases at V and 4 bases at J, leaving 5 bases unmatched. This CDR3 is CASSPTGNYNSPLHF. CDR3 nucleotide sequence: TGTGCCAGTAGTCCGACAGGGAATTATAATTCACCCCTCCACTTT.

V is TRBV19 and J is TRBJ2-2; D perhaps matches TRBD1 (6 bases). CDR3 size: 14 residues. The germline V and J ends were trimmed by 7 bases and 3 bases, with 12 bases remaining between them. Germline CDR1 and CDR2: LNHDA and SQIVND (reference sequence). CDR3 protein: CASTQGWDTGELFF. CDR3 DNA: TGTGCCAGTACTCAGGGGTGGGACACCGGGGAGCTGTTTTTT.

The chain has TRBV6-5 and TRBJ2-1, with unresolved D. CDR3 length: 9 amino acids. Trimming left V 8 bases short and J 10 bases short, with 6 bases between. The germline V gene encodes CDR1 MNHEY and CDR2 SVGAGI. The CDR3 loop is CASGWEQFF. The CDR3, as DNA: TGTGCCAGCGGGTGGGAGCAGTTCTTC.

The V gene is TRBV27, the J gene TRBJ2-7; D is uncertain. Germline-derived CDR1 and CDR2 are MNHEY and SMNVEV (reference sequence). The CDR3 spans 15 residues. The V and J ends lost 3 bases and 3 bases respectively, with 15 bases between them. The CDR3 is CASSLPPPGRYEQYF. The CDR3 DNA reads as TGTGCCAGCAGTTTGCCCCCCCCAGGTCGCTACGAGCAGTACTTC.

The chain combines TRBV5-1 with TRBJ2-3; D is uncertain. Germline V lookup: CDR1 SGHRS, CDR2 YFSETQ. This CDR3 comprises 14 residues. Trimming shortened V by 0 bases and J by 4 bases, and 9 bases separated the two germline ends. The CDR3 region has the DNA TGCGCCAGCAGCTTGGTTGTTCGCCCAGATACGCAGTATTTT. Translating gives CASSLVVRPDTQYF.

The chain recombines TRBV7-2 with TRBJ1-1; D might be TRBD1 (6 bases). The CDR3 spans 14 residues. The germline V and J ends were trimmed by 5 bases and 5 bases, with 15 bases remaining between them. Per the germline V gene, CDR1 is SGHTA and CDR2 is FQGNSA. CDR3: CASSPGQRLTEAFF. In nucleotides, the CDR3 is TGTGCCAGCAGCCCTGGACAGAGACTTACTGAAGCTTTCTTT.